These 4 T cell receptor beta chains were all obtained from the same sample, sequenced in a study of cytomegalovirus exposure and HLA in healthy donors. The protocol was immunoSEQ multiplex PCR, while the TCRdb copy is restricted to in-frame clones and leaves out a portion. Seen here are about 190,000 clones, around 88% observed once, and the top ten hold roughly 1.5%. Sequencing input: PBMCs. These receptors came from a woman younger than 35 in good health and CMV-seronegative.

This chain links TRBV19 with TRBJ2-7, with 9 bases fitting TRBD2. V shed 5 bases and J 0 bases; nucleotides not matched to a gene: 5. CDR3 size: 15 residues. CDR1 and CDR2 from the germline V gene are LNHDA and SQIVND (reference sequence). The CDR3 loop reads CASSSLAGSSYEQYF. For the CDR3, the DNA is TGTGCCAGTAGTTCCCTAGCGGGGTCCTCCTACGAGCAGTACTTC. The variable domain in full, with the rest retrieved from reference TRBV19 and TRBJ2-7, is DGGITQSPKYLFRKEGQNVTLSCEQNLNHDAMYWYRQDPGQGLRLIYYSQIVNDFQKGDIAEGYSVSREKKESFPLTVTSAQKNPTAFYLCASSSLAGSSYEQYFGPGTRLTVT.

The CDR3: CASSTEGTVYEQYF. CDR3 nucleotide sequence: TGTGCCAGCAGCACCGAGGGGACAGTCTACGAGCAGTACTTC. V gene TRBV9 combines with J gene TRBJ2-7, with 7 bases fitting TRBD1. Losses at the gene ends were 4 bases for V and 3 bases for J; bases not matched to a gene: 7. The CDR3 totals 14 residues. Germline V gene lookup returns CDR1 SGDLS and CDR2 YYNGEE.

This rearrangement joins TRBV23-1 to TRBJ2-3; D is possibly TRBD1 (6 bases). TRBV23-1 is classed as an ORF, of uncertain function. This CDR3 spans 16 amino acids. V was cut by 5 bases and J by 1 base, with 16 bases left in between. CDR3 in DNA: TGCGCCAGCAGTATCAGACCCAGGGGAGGCACAGATACGCAGTATTTT. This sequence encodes CASSIRPRGGTDTQYF.

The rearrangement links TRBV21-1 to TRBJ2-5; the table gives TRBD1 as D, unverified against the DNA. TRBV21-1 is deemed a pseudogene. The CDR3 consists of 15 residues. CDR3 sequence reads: CASSRGAGGRETQYF. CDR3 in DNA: TGTGCCAGCAGCCGAGGGGCAGGGGGTAGGGAGACCCAGTACTTC.